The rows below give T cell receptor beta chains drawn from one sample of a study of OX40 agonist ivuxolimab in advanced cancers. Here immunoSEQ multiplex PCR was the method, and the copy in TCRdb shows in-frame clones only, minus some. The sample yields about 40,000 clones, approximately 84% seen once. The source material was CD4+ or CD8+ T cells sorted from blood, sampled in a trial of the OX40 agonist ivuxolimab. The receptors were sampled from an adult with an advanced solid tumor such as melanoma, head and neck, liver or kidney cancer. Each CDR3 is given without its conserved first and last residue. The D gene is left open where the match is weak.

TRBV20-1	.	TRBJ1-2	SATDGYT
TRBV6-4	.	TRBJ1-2	ASSPGLLYGYT
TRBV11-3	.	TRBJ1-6	ASSSGQGFNSPLH
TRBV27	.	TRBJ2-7	ASSFRAAAYEQY
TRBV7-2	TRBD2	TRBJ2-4	ASSELLAGGTKNIQY
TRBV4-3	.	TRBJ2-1	ASSQDRVAITYNEQF
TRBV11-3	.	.	ASSLAEAYEQY
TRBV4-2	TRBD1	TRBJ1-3	ASSLGQGDTIY
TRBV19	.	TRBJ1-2	ASMTSLWAFYGYT
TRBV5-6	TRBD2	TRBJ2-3	ASSFGSSGGADTQY
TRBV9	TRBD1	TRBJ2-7	ASSASRQGGSSEQY
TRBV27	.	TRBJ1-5	ASSLSAAQPQH
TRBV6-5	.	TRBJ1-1	ASSYSRTMNTEAF
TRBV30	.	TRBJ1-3	AWSVNRIGNTIY
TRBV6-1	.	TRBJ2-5	ASSERWETQY
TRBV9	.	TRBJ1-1	ASSPEGVNTEAF
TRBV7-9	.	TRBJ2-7	ASSPYEQY